The 19 T cell receptor beta chains presented below share a single source sample, sequenced in a study of blood T cell repertoires in COVID-19. Sequencing was performed with immunoSEQ multiplex PCR; in TCRdb, only in-frame clones are kept and a portion is missing. The data contain about 250,000 clones, over 80% of them singletons. Sequencing was performed on peripheral blood. The receptors here all came from a woman in her 40s who had recovered from COVID-19.

The gene calls are TRBV28 and TRBJ1-6; 8 nucleotides agree with TRBD1. Germline assignment: CDR1 MDHEN and CDR2 SYDVKM. The CDR3 consists of 16 residues. Unmatched junction bases numbered 13, after V lost 7 bases and J lost 8 bases. CDR3 residues: CASNSPTGALDSPLHF. The CDR3 region has the DNA TGTGCCAGCAACTCTCCGACAGGGGCGCTCGATTCACCCCTCCACTTT.

CDR3 region: CSARDRGGYNEQFF. The DNA of the CDR3 is TGCAGCGCGAGGGACAGGGGTGGGTACAATGAGCAGTTCTTC. The V gene is TRBV29-1, the J gene TRBJ2-1; the match to TRBD1 covers 10 bases. This CDR3 contains 14 residues. V dropped 7 bases and J dropped 4; count of bases not matched to a gene: 7. Germline V lookup: CDR1 SQVTM, CDR2 ANQGSEA.

CDR3 sequence: CASSKQAVYEQYF. CDR3 DNA sequence: TGTGCCAGCAGCAAACAGGCGGTTTACGAGCAGTACTTC. This chain connects TRBV27 to TRBJ2-7; a possible D gene is TRBD1 (5 bases). Deletions cut 6 bases from V and 4 bases from J, with 13 bases between. This CDR3 has 13 amino acids. The germline V gene has CDR1 MNHEY and CDR2 SMNVEV (reference sequence).

This clone was seen only once. The J gene is TRBJ2-5, the V gene TRBV27; possibly TRBD2 for D (5 bases). CDR3 length: 14 amino acids. The V gene lost 2 bases and the J gene lost 2 bases, with 9 bases spanning the gap. Germline V CDR1 and CDR2: MNHEY, SMNVEV (reference sequence). CDR3: CASSLTGRQETQYF. In nucleotides, the CDR3 is TGTGCCAGCAGTTTAACTGGGAGACAAGAGACCCAGTACTTC.

This clone occurred many times. The CDR3 DNA reads as TGTGCCAGCAGCCCGCCGACATATACGAACACTGAAGCTTTCTTT. It translates to CASSPPTYTNTEAFF. The chain is built from TRBV7-9 and TRBJ1-1, with D unresolved. The germline gives CDR1 SEHNR, CDR2 FQNEAQ (reference sequence). CDR3 length equals 15 residues. V lost 5 bases, J lost 1 base, and 14 bases lay in between.

The rearrangement links TRBV30 to TRBJ1-2, with a weak D call TRBD1 (6 bases). Trimming took off 0 bases at V and 7 bases at J, with 9 bases between the two ends. From germline, CDR1 is GTSNPN and CDR2 SVGIG (reference sequence). The CDR3 totals 12 residues. CDR3 DNA: TGTGCCTGGAGTGTACTAGGGGGTGGCTACACCTTC. This translates into CAWSVLGGGYTF. The full variable domain, completed using reference TRBV30 and TRBJ1-2, is SQTIHQWPATLVQPVGSPLSLECTVEGTSNPNLYWYRQAAGRGLQLLFYSVGIGQISSEVPQNLSASRPQDRQFILSSKKLLLSDSGFYLCAWSVLGGGYTFGSGTRLTVV.

The V and J genes are TRBV7-2 and TRBJ2-5; D is undetermined. Germline values: CDR1 SGHTA, CDR2 FQGNSA. V shed 4 bases and J shed 4 bases, with 10 bases lying between them. This CDR3 has 13 residues. CDR3 residues: CASSSGVLETQYF. The CDR3, as DNA: TGTGCCAGCAGCTCAGGCGTCTTAGAGACCCAGTACTTC.

The rearrangement links TRBV7-2 to TRBJ2-7, with 7 bases that match TRBD2. This CDR3 has 14 residues. Germline assignment: CDR1 SGHTA and CDR2 FQGNSA. Trimming at V came to 0 bases and at J to 3 bases, leaving 2 bases not matched to a gene. The CDR3 sequence: CASSLAWGGYEQYF. CDR3 nucleotides: TGTGCCAGCAGCTTAGCGTGGGGGGGCTACGAGCAGTACTTC.

V and J are TRBV5-8 and TRBJ1-1; TRBD1 matches 9 bases. With V trimmed by 4 bases and J by 2 bases, 6 bases remained unmatched. The length of the CDR3 is 15 residues. Germline CDR1 is SGHTS and CDR2 is YDEGEE. CDR3 in amino acids: CASSLQTGGNTEAFF. The CDR3 nucleotides read TGTGCCAGCAGCCTACAGACAGGGGGTAACACTGAAGCTTTCTTT.

The CDR3 nucleotides read TGTGCCAGCAGTCCGGACAGGGGAACCTACAATGAGCAGTTCTTC. Protein product: CASSPDRGTYNEQFF. The chain joins TRBV6-2 or TRBV6-3 to TRBJ2-1; 9 bases map to TRBD1. The ends lost 5 bases at V and 2 bases at J; junction bases unmatched: 4. CDR1 is MNHEY, CDR2 SVGEGT, per germline. The CDR3 sequence is 15 residues long.

V gene TRBV11-3 combines with J gene TRBJ2-7; D is possibly TRBD1 (5 bases). Between the trimmed V and J ends, which lost 5 bases and 5 bases, there was a span of 16 bases. Looked up from germline, CDR1 is SGHNT and CDR2 is YENEEA. CDR3 length: 14 residues. In DNA form, the CDR3 reads TGTGCCAGCAGCCCGGGCCGACAGTCCCACGAGCAGTACTTC. This gives the protein CASSPGRQSHEQYF.

The gene calls are TRBV6-5 and TRBJ1-2; no clear D gene. Trimming pared 3 bases from V and 4 bases from J, leaving 9 bases between. This CDR3 is 13 amino acids long. Germline CDR1 reads MNHEY; CDR2 reads SVGAGI. The CDR3 is CASSYFSPYGYTF. In DNA form, the CDR3 reads TGTGCCAGCAGTTATTTCAGTCCCTATGGCTACACCTTC.

V and J are TRBV4-1 and TRBJ2-5; D gene unclear. Germline assignment: CDR1 MGHRA and CDR2 YSYEKL. There are 13 residues in the CDR3. V lost 1 base and J lost 1, with 4 bases in between. The CDR3 DNA is TGCGCCAGCAGCCAAGTACTCCAAGAGACCCAGTACTTC. Translated: CASSQVLQETQYF.

Points on this clone: This same CDR3 is encoded by further DNA sequences in the sample. The chain recombines TRBV5-1 with TRBJ1-1, with D perhaps matching TRBD1 (5 bases). The CDR3 is made up of 16 amino acids. The germline V gene has CDR1 SGHRS and CDR2 YFSETQ. V lost 4 bases and J 2 bases, leaving 18 bases between the germline ends. The CDR3 nucleotides are TGCGCCAGCAGCCCCTCGGAGGGCAGGGTAAACACTGAAGCTTTCTTT. Translated: CASSPSEGRVNTEAFF. Full variable domain (outside the CDR3, taken from reference TRBV5-1 and TRBJ1-1): KAGVTQTPRYLIKTRGQQVTLSCSPISGHRSVSWYQQTPGQGLQFLFEYFSETQRNKGNFPGRFSGRQFSNSRSEMNVSTLELGDSALYLCASSPSEGRVNTEAFFGQGTRLTVV.

The chain is built from TRBV11-2 and TRBJ2-1; D is perhaps TRBD2 (6 bases). Germline CDR1 reads SGHAT; CDR2 reads FQNNGV. The germline V and J ends were trimmed by 0 bases and 7 bases, with 16 bases remaining between them. CDR3 size: 16 residues. The CDR3 region is CASSLDQEGWRNEQFF. In nucleotides, the CDR3 is TGTGCCAGCAGCTTAGATCAGGAGGGTTGGCGGAATGAGCAGTTCTTC.

This clone was seen a few times. The chain employs TRBV28 and TRBJ1-6, with D possibly being TRBD1 (5 bases). CDR1 and CDR2 (germline): MDHEN, SYDVKM. Trimming removed 5 bases from V and 14 bases from J, with 22 bases in between. The CDR3 contains 15 residues. The CDR3 here is CASSLASGKGYSLHF. In DNA form, the CDR3 reads TGTGCCAGCAGTCTCGCCTCAGGGAAGGGGTATTCCCTCCACTTT.

The CDR3 DNA follows: TGCAGCGCCGGACAGGGAACTAACTATGGCTACACCTTC. As protein: CSAGQGTNYGYTF. This chain uses TRBV29-1 with TRBJ1-2, with 8 bases fitting TRBD1. CDR1 is SQVTM, CDR2 ANQGSEA, per germline. The CDR3 is 13 residues long. V was pared by 7 bases and J by 0 bases, with 4 bases of the junction left unmatched.

The chain recombines TRBV18 with TRBJ1-4; D gene unclear. Germline CDR1 reads KGHSH; CDR2 reads LQKENI. CDR3 size: 14 residues. Trimming took off 6 bases at V and 0 bases at J, with 8 bases between the two ends. The CDR3 DNA sequence: TGTGCCAGCTCGCCCAGGCCAACTAATGAAAAACTGTTTTTT. Protein: CASSPRPTNEKLFF.

The V call is TRBV6-1, the J call TRBJ1-1; no definite D call. Trimming stripped 3 bases from V and 1 base from J, with 6 bases between. The CDR3 length is 13 residues. The germline CDR1 and CDR2 sequences are MNHNS and SASEGT. CDR3 sequence: CASSDPGNTEAFF. Written as DNA, the CDR3 is TGTGCCAGCAGTGACCCAGGGAACACTGAAGCTTTCTTT.